The 22 T cell receptor beta chains presented below share a single source sample, sequenced in a study of molecular identifiers for immune sequencing clone quantification. TCRdb itself ran the PCR reads through MiXCR, one entry per CDR3 protein. The data hold about 39,000 distinct CDR3 sequences, with about 18% observed a single time. The sample consisted of naive CD8+ T cells from blood, with Jurkat cell RNA spiked in. Subset specified: FACS-sorted CD8+CD4-CCR7+CD45RA+ naive T cells. The receptor set was obtained from a human donor in good health. Some libraries in this study had Jurkat cell RNA spiked in.

At least ten counts were recorded for this clonotype. V and J are TRBV4-3 and TRBJ2-2; a weak D match, TRBD1 (6 bases). This CDR3 is built from 15 residues. The V gene lost 4 bases and the J gene lost 6 bases, with 15 bases spanning the gap. The germline V gene encodes CDR1 LGHNA and CDR2 YSLEER. The CDR3 region is CASSRGLGRAGELFF. The CDR3 region has the DNA TGCGCCAGCAGCCGGGGGCTGGGCCGCGCCGGGGAGCTGTTTTTT.

Many counts were recorded for this clonotype. The chain employs TRBV21-1 and TRBJ2-2; the table gives TRBD1 as D, unverified against the DNA. TRBV21-1 is a pseudogene segment. The CDR3 has 15 amino acids. The CDR3 sequence is CASSRDSPNTGELFF. CDR3 nucleotide sequence: TGTGCCAGCAGCAGGGACAGCCCGAACACCGGGGAGCTGTTTTTT.

Ten or more counts support this clonotype. The chain recombines TRBV20-1 with TRBJ2-7, with D possibly matching TRBD2 (5 bases). V was trimmed by 1 base and J by 4 bases, leaving 20 bases between them. The CDR3 is 16 residues long. From germline, CDR1 is DFQATT and CDR2 SNEGSKA (reference sequence). CDR3 residues: CSARAGLAEPLYEQYF. In DNA form, the CDR3 reads TGCAGTGCTAGAGCGGGTCTAGCAGAACCATTGTACGAGCAGTACTTC.

The table lists this clonotype with many counts. CDR3 in amino acids: CASSQVVANQETQYF. The CDR3 coding sequence is TGCGCCAGCAGCCAAGTTGTTGCGAACCAAGAGACCCAGTACTTC. The genes are TRBV4-3 and TRBJ2-5; D unclear. Trimming removed 1 base from V and 0 bases from J, with 9 bases in between. Germline assignment: CDR1 LGHNA and CDR2 YSLEER. This CDR3 has 15 amino acids.

This clonotype occurred many times. The rearrangement uses TRBV2 and TRBJ2-7; D gene uncertain. This CDR3 has 11 amino acids. V was clipped by 4 bases and J by 2 bases, with 3 bases between them. Germline CDR1 reads SNHLY; CDR2 reads FYNNEI. CDR3: CASSGTYEQYF. As DNA, the CDR3 is TGTGCCAGCAGTGGGACCTACGAGCAGTACTTC.

This chain uses TRBV6-2 or TRBV6-3 with TRBJ2-7; TRBD1 aligns across 10 bases. The trim removed 3 bases at V and 2 bases at J, leaving 4 bases unmatched. CDR1 and CDR2 (germline): MNHEY, SVGEGT. The CDR3 contains 15 residues. CDR3 in DNA: TGTGCCAGCAGTTATACCGGGACAGGGGCCTACGAGCAGTACTTC. It translates to CASSYTGTGAYEQYF.

Ten or more counts support this clonotype. This rearrangement joins TRBV20-1 to TRBJ1-4; TRBD1 might be the D (6 bases). V dropped 4 bases and J dropped 0 bases, with 9 bases sitting between them. Germline CDR1 is DFQATT and CDR2 is SNEGSKA (reference sequence). The CDR3 is made up of 14 amino acids. The CDR3 DNA is TGCAGTGCTAAATCAGGGGCAACTAATGAAAAACTGTTTTTT. Its translation: CSAKSGATNEKLFF.

As for this clonotype: At one end, the junction sequence differs from germline, possibly due to a read error. The chain couples TRBV29-1 to TRBJ2-3, with 7 bases that match TRBD2. This CDR3 contains 15 residues. Germline CDR1 SQVTM, CDR2 ANQGSEA. CDR3 DNA sequence: TGCAGCGTTTTGGGGGGGGACGCCACACTCATCGTGTCTGATTTT. It codes for CSVLGGDATLIVSDF.

This clonotype occurred many times. The chain has TRBV7-2 and TRBJ2-7; 10 bases line up with TRBD2. The length of the CDR3 is 19 residues. The germline V gene encodes CDR1 SGHTA and CDR2 FQGNSA. The J segment lost 2 bases and the V segment lost 5 bases, leaving 18 bases of the junction unmatched. CDR3 DNA sequence: TGTGCCAGCAGCCTCCTGGGGCTAGCGGGAGCGAAATTAGCCTACGAGCAGTACTTC. Encoded protein: CASSLLGLAGAKLAYEQYF.

Remarks on this clonotype: A read error is possible here, since a much larger clone lies one base away. The chain employs TRBV5-6 and TRBJ2-1, with a tentative D call TRBD2 (6 bases). V was pared by 3 bases and J by 11 bases, with 12 bases between. The CDR3 sequence is 12 residues long. Per germline, CDR1 SGHDT and CDR2 YYEEEE. The CDR3 region has the DNA TGTGCCAGCAGCTCGGGACTCAGTAAGCAGTTCTTC. Translation: CASSSGLSKQFF.

This clonotype was seen ten or more times. The CDR3 region has the DNA TGTGCCAGCAGCCAAGATGGGGTACTACGGCAGGGGGCTGGGGAGACCCAGTACTTC. This encodes CASSQDGVLRQGAGETQYF. The genes are TRBV4-2 and TRBJ2-5; TRBD1 matches at 8 bases. CDR3 length: 19 amino acids. After removal of 0 bases from V and 5 bases from J, the junction contained 17 bases not matched to a gene. From germline, CDR1 is LGHNA and CDR2 YNFKEQ.

The chain carries TRBV28 and TRBJ1-4, with TRBD1 matching 7 bases. Per the germline V gene, CDR1 is MDHEN and CDR2 is SYDVKM. V gave up 5 bases and J gave up 7 bases; unmatched junction bases: 4. This CDR3 contains 13 residues. CDR3 DNA: TGTGCCAGCAGTCCCCGACAGGGTGAAAAACTGTTTTTT. This translates into CASSPRQGEKLFF.

In this sample, this clonotype turned up many times. V and J are TRBV28 and TRBJ2-3; 7 bases are a match to TRBD2. The CDR3 is 13 residues long. Germline V gene lookup returns CDR1 MDHEN and CDR2 SYDVKM. Losses at the gene ends were 6 bases for V and 2 bases for J; bases not matched to a gene: 2. The DNA of the CDR3 is TGTGCCAGCAGCCTAGCGGTCACAGATACGCAGTATTTT. Its translation: CASSLAVTDTQYF.

Remarks on this clonotype: A much larger clone lies a single base off, so this may be a read error. This chain connects TRBV7-2 to TRBJ2-3; tentative D call: TRBD2 (6 bases). The CDR3 totals 16 residues. Per the germline V gene, CDR1 is SGHTA and CDR2 is FQGNSA. The CDR3 DNA reads TGTGCCGGCAGCTCCCTTTATGGGAGGAGGACAGATACGCAGTATTTT. Translating it yields CAGSSLYGRRTDTQYF.

This clonotype was counted at least ten times. The chain links TRBV4-1 to TRBJ2-1, with 7 nucleotides matching TRBD2. Germline V gene sequence: CDR1 MGHRA, CDR2 YSYEKL. The V segment lost 1 base and the J segment 7 bases; nucleotides outside the gene matches: 1. The CDR3 length is 13 residues. The CDR3 DNA sequence: TGCGCCAGCAGCCAAGGACTAGCTAATGAGCAGTTCTTC. It specifies CASSQGLANEQFF.

A note on this clonotype: The junction departs from the called germline gene at one end, perhaps through a read error. This chain uses TRBV3-1 with TRBJ2-4; either TRBD1 or TRBD2 may fit D (5 bases each). Germline CDR1 LGHDT, CDR2 YNNKEL (reference sequence). The CDR3 is 17 residues long. The CDR3, as DNA: TGTGCCAGCAGCCAAGATCTGGGGCCGCTAGCCAAAAACACTCAGTACTTC. This codes for CASSQDLGPLAKNTQYF.

This clonotype was counted ten times or more. This chain uses TRBV6-5 with TRBJ2-4; D call uncertain. With 4 bases removed from V and 0 bases from J, the gap between germline ends came to 16 bases. CDR1 and CDR2 (germline): MNHEY, SVGAGI. The CDR3 is 17 residues long. This chain's CDR3 is CASSSTKWVGAKNIQYF. The CDR3 DNA sequence: TGTGCCAGCAGTTCTACAAAATGGGTCGGAGCCAAAAACATTCAGTACTTC.

A note on this clonotype: Given a much more abundant clone one base away, this may be a read error. The DNA for the CDR3 is TGTGCCAGCAGCCAAGACAGGGGCAATAAGCAGTTCTTC. This translates into CASSQDRGNKQFF. This chain links TRBV3-1 with TRBJ2-1; D possibly corresponds to TRBD1 (6 bases). Germline V CDR1 and CDR2: LGHDT, YNNKEL (reference sequence). The CDR3 sequence is 13 residues long.

This rearrangement joins TRBV3-1 to TRBJ2-5; 10 nucleotides line up with TRBD1. The germline CDR1 and CDR2 sequences are LGHDT and YNNKEL (reference sequence). Trimming removed 4 bases from V and 5 bases from J; junction bases left unmatched: 10. The CDR3 contains 16 residues. CDR3 bases: TGTGCCAGCAGCCGACTAGGGACAGGGGATATGGAGACCCAGTACTTC. This translates into CASSRLGTGDMETQYF.

The chain recombines TRBV28 with TRBJ2-1, with 7 bases identical to TRBD2. V dropped 4 bases and J dropped 0; count of bases not matched to a gene: 15. The CDR3 spans 19 residues. Germline lookup yields CDR1 MDHEN and CDR2 SYDVKM. The CDR3 here is CASSSGTTAYDSSYNEQFF. In DNA form, the CDR3 reads TGTGCCAGCAGTTCGGGGACTACCGCCTATGATAGCTCCTACAATGAGCAGTTCTTC.

This clonotype showed up many times. This chain joins TRBV27 and TRBJ1-1; weak D call: TRBD1 (5 bases). This CDR3 is 11 amino acids long. In germline, CDR1 is MNHEY, CDR2 SMNVEV (reference sequence). Trimming pared 6 bases from V and 5 bases from J, leaving 7 bases between. CDR3 amino acids: CASRRGTEAFF. CDR3 nucleotide sequence: TGTGCCAGCAGACGGGGGACTGAAGCTTTCTTT.

This clonotype has at least ten counts. This chain links TRBV19 with TRBJ1-4; 8 nucleotides agree with TRBD1. V lost 8 bases and J lost 8; bases outside the gene matches: 4. CDR3 length: 12 residues. Germline V lookup: CDR1 LNHDA, CDR2 SQIVND (reference sequence). CDR3 nucleotide sequence: TGTGCCAGTTCCGGACAGGGAGAAAAACTGTTTTTT. This translates into CASSGQGEKLFF.